This section outlines one T cell receptor beta chain sequence together with its context. The length of the CDR3 is 17 residues. V was trimmed by 5 bases and J by 3 bases, leaving 23 bases between them. Germline loops: CDR1 SGHVS, CDR2 FNYEAQ. This entry belongs to a study of cytomegalovirus exposure and HLA in healthy donors. It was with 60 Vbeta and 13 Jbeta primers that the PCR ran. Produced via immunoSEQ multiplex PCR; TCRdb's table is partial and in-frame only. The table has about 140,000 clones, approximately 80% seen once; the top ten hold more than 0.9%. The sample comprised PBMCs. The sequence was collected from a male donor in good health and CMV-seropositive. The V gene is TRBV7-6, the J gene TRBJ2-7; D might be TRBD1 (6 bases). The CDR3 nucleotides read TGTGCCAGCAGCCTATACCAATACGGGACACCCTACTACGAGCAGTACTTC. As protein: CASSLYQYGTPYYEQYF. Looking up the rest from reference TRBV7-6 and TRBJ2-7 gives the full variable domain: GAGVSQSPRYKVTKRGQDVALRCDPISGHVSLYWYRQALGQGPEFLTYFNYEAQQDKSGLPNDRFSAERPEGSISTLTIQRTEQRDSAMYRCASSLYQYGTPYYEQYFGPGTRLTVT.